The 32 T cell receptor beta chains reported below all come from one sample, sequenced in a study of cytomegalovirus exposure and HLA in healthy donors. Primers: 60 Vbeta forward and 13 Jbeta reverse. Measured with immunoSEQ multiplex PCR; TCRdb has only the in-frame clones, and not every one. The data hold more than 150,000 clones, with about four fifths observed a single time. Sequenced material: PBMCs. These receptors came from a woman between 25 and 40 years old in good health and CMV-seropositive.

V is TRBV4-2 and J is TRBJ2-1; TRBD1 agrees at 9 bases. The germline gives CDR1 LGHNA, CDR2 YNFKEQ. The CDR3 spans 20 residues. The ends lost 1 base at V and 5 bases at J; junction bases unmatched: 18. CDR3 in DNA: TGTGCCAGCAGCCAAGTTTACCCGCTAGGAGCGGGACAGGGCAACAATGAGCAGTTCTTC. Encoded protein: CASSQVYPLGAGQGNNEQFF.

This clone came up a few times. The DNA for the CDR3 is TGTGCCAGCTCGGAGCCTCAGAACACTGAAGCTTTCTTT. Translation gives CASSEPQNTEAFF. The chain couples TRBV7-8 to TRBJ1-1; no clear D gene. The CDR3 is 13 amino acids. Germline V lookup: CDR1 SGHVS, CDR2 FQNEAQ. V shed 8 bases and J shed 1 base, with 11 bases lying between them.

The chain recombines TRBV9 with TRBJ2-7, with TRBD1 identical over 7 bases. Germline CDR1 is SGDLS and CDR2 is YYNGEE. CDR3 length: 14 amino acids. Losses at the gene ends were 3 bases for V and 0 bases for J; bases not matched to a gene: 3. The CDR3 DNA reads TGTGCCAGCAGCGACAGGGGCAACTCCTACGAGCAGTACTTC. Residues: CASSDRGNSYEQYF.

The rearrangement uses TRBV6-5 and TRBJ2-3; D remains unclear. CDR3 length: 13 residues. CDR1 MNHEY and CDR2 SVGAGI come from the germline V gene. V was clipped by 5 bases and J by 2 bases, with 8 bases between them. The CDR3 protein is CASSEVDTDTQYF. DNA of the CDR3: TGTGCCAGCAGTGAGGTGGACACAGATACGCAGTATTTT.

This clone has only a few counts. The chain uses TRBV4-3 and TRBJ1-4; D gene uncertain. Per germline, CDR1 LGHNA and CDR2 YSLEER. Trimming removed 0 bases at V and 10 bases at J, with 15 bases between. The CDR3 consists of 15 residues. The CDR3 coding sequence is TGCGCCAGCAGCCAAGATTCCCAACACGAGGGAAAACTGTTTTTT. It yields the protein CASSQDSQHEGKLFF.

The J gene is TRBJ2-5, the V gene TRBV2; TRBD2 matches at 7 bases. J lost 1 base, V lost 1 base, and 6 bases had no gene match. CDR1 is SNHLY and CDR2 is FYNNEI in the germline V gene. This CDR3 region has 16 residues. The DNA of the CDR3 is TGTGCCAGCAGTGAAGGCCTAGCGGACGGCCAAGAGACCCAGTACTTC. Its translation: CASSEGLADGQETQYF.

The gene calls are TRBV19 and TRBJ1-5, with a possible D match to TRBD1 (6 bases). Germline CDR1 is LNHDA and CDR2 is SQIVND (reference sequence). V was pared by 6 bases and J by 9 bases, with 18 bases between. The CDR3 totals 14 residues. CDR3 amino acids: CASRPDSSGRPQHF. CDR3 in DNA: TGTGCCAGTAGGCCGGACAGTTCAGGACGGCCCCAGCATTTT.

This clone was picked up a small number of times. The chain recombines TRBV5-6 with TRBJ2-2; no clear D gene. Germline lookup yields CDR1 SGHDT and CDR2 YYEEEE. Trimming cost V 0 bases and J 4 bases, with 7 bases left between them. The CDR3 length is 14 residues. The CDR3 bases are TGTGCCAGCAGCTTGGGAGTCCCCACCGGGGAGCTGTTTTTT. Translating gives CASSLGVPTGELFF. Variable domain in full (rest from reference TRBV5-6 and TRBJ2-2): DAGVTQSPTHLIKTRGQQVTLRCSPKSGHDTVSWYQQALGQGPQFIFQYYEEEERQRGNFPDRFSGHQFPNYSSELNVNALLLGDSALYLCASSLGVPTGELFFGEGSRLTVL.

The chain is built from TRBV27 and TRBJ2-7, with 8 bases that match TRBD2. Germline lookup yields CDR1 MNHEY and CDR2 SMNVEV (reference sequence). The trim removed 5 bases at V and 3 bases at J, leaving 3 bases unmatched. The CDR3 loop spans 13 amino acids. CDR3 amino acids: CASSPGTSYEQYF. CDR3 DNA sequence: TGTGCCAGCAGTCCTGGGACTAGCTACGAGCAGTACTTC.

The V call is TRBV6-6, the J call TRBJ2-1, with 7 nucleotides matching TRBD1. V gave up 0 bases and J gave up 3 bases; unmatched junction bases: 5. The germline V gene has CDR1 MNHNY and CDR2 SVGAGI (reference sequence). The CDR3 has 16 residues. Here the CDR3 reads CASSYSENRGYNEQFF. The CDR3 DNA reads TGTGCCAGCAGTTACTCAGAAAACAGGGGCTACAATGAGCAGTTCTTC.

This clone was counted a single time. The chain combines TRBV2 with TRBJ2-3; 8 bases are a match to TRBD1. The CDR3 is 14 amino acids. Germline loops: CDR1 SNHLY, CDR2 FYNNEI. The ends lost 5 bases at V and 2 bases at J; junction bases unmatched: 3. CDR3 nucleotides: TGTGCCAGCAGTTGGCAGGGGGCCACAGATACGCAGTATTTT. It encodes CASSWQGATDTQYF.

This clone came up once. This sequence joins TRBV9 and TRBJ2-4; 7 bases match TRBD2. V was clipped by 2 bases and J by 10 bases; unmatched bases: 12. The CDR3 is 15 residues long. The germline gives CDR1 SGDLS, CDR2 YYNGEE. The CDR3 nucleotides are TGTGCCAGCAGCGTCACTAGCGCCCGGTACGATATTCAGTACTTC. Protein sequence: CASSVTSARYDIQYF. Using reference TRBV9 and TRBJ2-4 for the parts outside the CDR3, the full variable domain is DSGVTQTPKHLITATGQRVTLRCSPRSGDLSVYWYQQSLDQGLQFLIQYYNGEERAKGNILERFSAQQFPDLHSELNLSSLELGDSALYFCASSVTSARYDIQYFGAGTRLSVL.

V gene TRBV28 combines with J gene TRBJ1-2; tentative D call: TRBD1 (6 bases). This CDR3 region has 16 residues. Trimming took off 2 bases at V and 0 bases at J, with 13 bases between the two ends. Germline-derived CDR1 and CDR2 are MDHEN and SYDVKM. This CDR3 reads CASSLGGLQANYGYTF. CDR3 bases: TGTGCCAGCAGTTTAGGGGGCCTTCAGGCTAACTATGGCTACACCTTC.

This chain uses TRBV5-1 with TRBJ2-3; 8 bases agree with TRBD2. J was trimmed by 5 bases and V by 4 bases; bases with no gene match: 6. The CDR3 loop spans 14 amino acids. Per the germline V gene, CDR1 is SGHRS and CDR2 is YFSETQ. For the CDR3, the DNA is TGCGCCAGCAGCCAAGGGACTAGACGAGATACGCAGTATTTT. Protein: CASSQGTRRDTQYF.

The chain combines TRBV27 with TRBJ2-7; the D gene is possibly TRBD1 (5 bases). Trimming removed 7 bases at V and 0 bases at J, with 16 bases between. Germline assignment: CDR1 MNHEY and CDR2 SMNVEV (reference sequence). This CDR3 has 15 amino acids. The CDR3 DNA sequence: TGTGCCAGCAACTCCGCGAGCAGGGCCTCCTACGAGCAGTACTTC. Its protein is CASNSASRASYEQYF.

A few counts support this clone. This chain's CDR3 is CASSLEPQGNQPQHF. CDR3 nucleotides: TGTGCCAGCAGCTTGGAACCCCAGGGAAATCAGCCCCAGCATTTT. The rearrangement links TRBV5-4 to TRBJ1-5, with TRBD1 as a possible D gene (5 bases). Germline V CDR1 and CDR2: SGHNT, YYREEE (reference sequence). The V end lost 0 bases, the J end lost 4 bases, and 11 bases lay between the germline ends. The CDR3 is 15 amino acids.

The gene calls are TRBV6-1 and TRBJ2-3; no firm D call. Trimming stripped 4 bases from V and 1 base from J, with 15 bases between. Germline V lookup: CDR1 MNHNS, CDR2 SASEGT. The CDR3 is 16 residues long. CDR3 DNA sequence: TGTGCCAGCAGTGTAGTACTTCTCCTCCGCACAGATACGCAGTATTTT. It specifies CASSVVLLLRTDTQYF.

This clone was recorded once. The genes are TRBV10-1 and TRBJ2-1, with 9 bases matching TRBD2. This CDR3 is 15 amino acids long. Germline V gene lookup returns CDR1 WNHNN and CDR2 SYGVQD (reference sequence). The V gene end was trimmed by 3 bases and the J gene end by 7 bases; junction bases not matched to a gene: 7. The CDR3 bases are TGCGCCAGCAGTGACCGGGCGGGAGGGAGGAATGAGCAGTTCTTC. Translating gives CASSDRAGGRNEQFF.

The chain recombines TRBV11-2 with TRBJ1-1, with 10 bases fitting TRBD1. Germline loops: CDR1 SGHAT, CDR2 FQNNGV. This CDR3 is 13 amino acids long. V lost 6 bases to trimming and J lost 4 bases; unmatched junction nucleotides: 2. CDR3 sequence: CASRDRGATEAFF. The CDR3 DNA sequence: TGTGCCAGCAGGGACAGGGGGGCCACTGAAGCTTTCTTT.

The chain has TRBV18 and TRBJ1-5, with D perhaps matching TRBD1 (6 bases). Trimming took 2 bases from V and 6 from J, leaving 11 bases between them. Germline V gene lookup returns CDR1 KGHSH and CDR2 LQKENI. The CDR3 is made up of 14 amino acids. CDR3 sequence: CASSPGGGGQPQHF. DNA of the CDR3: TGTGCCAGCTCACCAGGGGGAGGGGGTCAGCCCCAGCATTTT.

This rearrangement joins TRBV7-9 to TRBJ2-5; maybe TRBD1 (8 bases). The J call is uncertain, as TRBJ2-7 better fits the DNA end. Germline lookup yields CDR1 SEHNR and CDR2 FQNEAQ (reference sequence). The CDR3 sequence is 15 residues long. The CDR3 coding sequence is TGTGCCAGCAGCTCCGGGAGGACAGGGTCCTACGAGCAGTACTTC. It encodes CASSSGRTGSYEQYF.

The chain uses TRBV7-8 and TRBJ2-2; TRBD2 matches 9 bases. This CDR3 is built from 15 residues. V shed 3 bases, J shed 1 base, and the junction held 0 bases outside the gene matches. Germline loops: CDR1 SGHVS, CDR2 FQNEAQ. The CDR3 bases are TGTGCCAGCAGCTTGACTAGCGGGAACACCGGGGAGCTGTTTTTT. Encoded protein: CASSLTSGNTGELFF.

The rearrangement links TRBV9 to TRBJ1-6; TRBD1 matches at 7 bases. The V gene end was trimmed by 4 bases and the J gene end by 6 bases; junction bases not matched to a gene: 7. The CDR3 is made up of 15 amino acids. Germline CDR1 is SGDLS and CDR2 is YYNGEE. The CDR3 region has the DNA TGTGCCAGCAGCTTCACGGGACAGCCTAATTCACCCCTCCACTTT. This gives the protein CASSFTGQPNSPLHF.

CDR3 sequence: CASWQGEVDTQYF. The CDR3 bases are TGTGCCAGCTGGCAGGGGGAAGTAGATACGCAGTATTTT. V is TRBV5-6 and J is TRBJ2-3; 7 nucleotides match TRBD1. J was trimmed by 5 bases and V by 7 bases; bases with no gene match: 7. CDR1 SGHDT and CDR2 YYEEEE come from the germline V gene. The CDR3 has 13 amino acids.

The DNA for the CDR3 is TGTGCCAGCAGCTTAACCAGGAACACCGGGGAGCTGTTTTTT. Translating it yields CASSLTRNTGELFF. This chain connects TRBV7-8 to TRBJ2-2; D not certain. CDR3 size: 14 residues. Trimming removed 2 bases at V and 1 base at J, with 5 bases between. The germline V gene encodes CDR1 SGHVS and CDR2 FQNEAQ.

The chain links TRBV5-1 to TRBJ1-4; TRBD1 aligns across 10 bases. The CDR3 runs to 17 residues. The J segment lost 8 bases and the V segment lost 0 bases, leaving 10 bases of the junction unmatched. Germline V gene data show CDR1 as SGHRS and CDR2 as YFSETQ. CDR3 DNA: TGCGCCAGCAGCTTGGAGGCATCCGGGACAGGGGTCGAAAAACTGTTTTTT. Amino acid sequence: CASSLEASGTGVEKLFF. Full variable domain (rest looked up from reference TRBV5-1 and TRBJ1-4): KAGVTQTPRYLIKTRGQQVTLSCSPISGHRSVSWYQQTPGQGLQFLFEYFSETQRNKGNFPGRFSGRQFSNSRSEMNVSTLELGDSALYLCASSLEASGTGVEKLFFGSGTQLSVL.

The chain joins TRBV10-2 to TRBJ2-5, with TRBD1 as a possible D gene (6 bases). CDR1 WSHSY and CDR2 SAAADI come from the germline V gene. The CDR3 has 15 amino acids. Trimming cost V 2 bases and J 1 base, with 11 bases left between them. The CDR3 DNA follows: TGCGCCAGCAGTGAGACAGGGCTTTTCCAAGAGACCCAGTACTTC. Translated, it gives CASSETGLFQETQYF.

The chain is built from TRBV7-8 and TRBJ1-2; a possible D gene is TRBD1 (5 bases). This CDR3 is built from 16 residues. CDR1 and CDR2 (germline): SGHVS, FQNEAQ. The V end was cut by 5 bases, the J end by 4 bases, with 20 bases between. This CDR3 is CASSPRRDPGAYGYTF. The CDR3 DNA is TGTGCCAGCAGCCCCCGGAGGGACCCAGGAGCCTATGGCTACACCTTC.

This clone was detected once. The rearrangement uses TRBV7-9 and TRBJ1-2; D remains unclear. The germline gives CDR1 SEHNR, CDR2 FQNEAQ (reference sequence). CDR3 length equals 16 residues. Trimming cost V 5 bases and J 5 bases, with 21 bases left between them. The CDR3 DNA reads as TGTGCCAGCAGCCCCCTAGGGAGCCCAGTCGGGTATGGCTACACCTTC. Its translation is CASSPLGSPVGYGYTF.

The chain combines TRBV4-3 with TRBJ2-7, with 7 bases matching TRBD2. Germline V gene sequence: CDR1 LGHNA, CDR2 YSLEER. V lost 1 base to trimming and J lost 2 bases; unmatched junction nucleotides: 8. CDR3 size: 16 residues. In nucleotides, the CDR3 is TGCGCCAGCAGCCAAGGGCCGAGCGGGAATACCTACGAGCAGTACTTC. Amino acid sequence: CASSQGPSGNTYEQYF.

V and J are TRBV11-2 and TRBJ1-5; possible D gene TRBD1, 5 bases. V gave up 5 bases and J gave up 4 bases, with 9 bases separating them. Per germline, CDR1 SGHAT and CDR2 FQNNGV. The CDR3 has 13 residues. CDR3 sequence reads: CASSPGGNQPQHF. The CDR3 DNA reads as TGTGCCAGCAGCCCGGGGGGGAATCAGCCCCAGCATTTT. Full variable domain (outside the CDR3, taken from reference TRBV11-2 and TRBJ1-5): EAGVAQSPRYKIIEKRQSVAFWCNPISGHATLYWYQQILGQGPKLLIQFQNNGVVDDSQLPKDRFSAERLKGVDSTLKIQPAKLEDSAVYLCASSPGGNQPQHFGDGTRLSIL.

The CDR3 protein is CASSEAAGAGGELFF. The DNA of the CDR3 is TGCGCCAGCAGTGAAGCAGCGGGAGCGGGCGGGGAGCTGTTTTTT. This chain uses TRBV10-1 with TRBJ2-2; 8 bases are shared with TRBD2. Germline V gene lookup returns CDR1 WNHNN and CDR2 SYGVQD (reference sequence). Losses at the gene ends were 3 bases for V and 7 bases for J; bases not matched to a gene: 7. The CDR3 is made up of 15 amino acids.